These T cell receptor beta chains were read from a single sample in a study of shared clonotypes between healthy human individuals. Clones were sequenced by immunoSEQ multiplex PCR, and TCRdb holds only the in-frame ones, with some missing. This table holds roughly 700,000 clones, about 92% found once. Sequencing was carried out using memory CD8+ T cells from PBMCs. These receptors came from a man between 18 and 29 years old in good health. Some clones in this sample may be carry-over from other donors' samples. Each CDR3 is given with its conserved first and last residue. D genes are given only for firm matches. Clone size is stated in some rows and not others, as once, few, many or a class when expanded.

clone_size d_call cdr3_length j_call v_call cdr3_aa
NA NA 15 TRBJ2-7 TRBV6-1 CASKRVGVPSVEQYF
NA NA 15 TRBJ1-6 TRBV28 CASSLYDGHNSPLHF
once TRBD1 13 TRBJ1-6 TRBV5-4 CASSLTGGSPLHF
NA TRBD2 17 NA TRBV4-2 CASSQEWRAGGSYEQYF
NA TRBD1 14 TRBJ1-1 TRBV10-3 CAIAPGGENTEAFF
NA NA 14 TRBJ2-7 TRBV9 CASSVEDSWYEQYF
NA NA 20 TRBJ1-1 TRBV21-1 CASSKIPGTGMSPVNTEAFF
NA NA 18 TRBJ2-1 TRBV4-2 CASSQLKSWTAAYNEQFF
NA NA 18 TRBJ2-6 TRBV15 CATSRALEHFSGANVLTF
NA NA 16 TRBJ1-6 TRBV4-1 CASSQDQRWGVSPLHF
NA NA 12 TRBJ2-7 TRBV15 CATRDGDYEQYF
NA TRBD2 19 TRBJ2-7 TRBV7-2 CASSLSGRARFSGSYEQYF
NA TRBD2 18 TRBJ2-1 TRBV11-2 CASSLSRRLAGVDNEQFF
NA TRBD1 17 TRBJ1-2 TRBV27 CASSPTPPQGEDYGYTF
NA NA 11 TRBJ2-1 TRBV7-9 CASSLGNEQFF
once NA 16 TRBJ2-7 TRBV15 CATSPGVGDKAYEQYF
NA NA 13 TRBJ1-1 TRBV28 CASGPHSYTEAFF
NA TRBD2 15 TRBJ2-7 TRBV11-2 CASSAVGGSKYEQYF
NA TRBD2 17 TRBJ2-7 TRBV27 CASSPGTSSKFIVEQYF
NA NA 11 TRBJ1-4 TRBV21-1 CAGGTNEKLFF
NA TRBD1 15 TRBJ2-3 TRBV13 CASSSGQGATDTQYF
NA NA 15 TRBJ1-5 TRBV27 CASSLSVGTNQPQHF
once TRBD1 14 TRBJ1-3 TRBV27 CASSLTGAGNTIYF
NA NA 13 TRBJ1-2 TRBV2 CASSPPEGYGYTF
NA TRBD1 13 TRBJ2-7 TRBV9 CASSFGTGYEQYF
NA TRBD2 14 TRBJ2-5 TRBV7-8 CASSLLELAGGQYF
NA TRBD2 19 TRBJ2-5 TRBV27 CASSFSKGLGGRKGETQYF
NA TRBD1 15 TRBJ2-7 TRBV27 CASSPQQGKVYEQYF
once TRBD1 17 TRBJ2-3 TRBV4-3 CASSQDLGTGATDTQYF
NA TRBD1 15 TRBJ1-5 TRBV27 CASSWGTGGNQPQHF
NA TRBD2 15 TRBJ2-1 TRBV9 CASSAAGEDYNEQFF
NA NA 14 TRBJ2-7 TRBV27 CASRPTAGAGEQYF
NA TRBD2 13 TRBJ2-7 TRBV5-4 CASSLRLAGVEYF
once TRBD1 20 TRBJ2-6 TRBV28 CASSFVGYRTGDSGANVLTF
NA NA 14 TRBJ2-7 TRBV11-2 CASSSTATLYEQYF
NA TRBD2 19 TRBJ2-3 TRBV5-4 CASSDGSGRAVYSTDTQYF
NA TRBD1 16 TRBJ2-7 TRBV5-1 CASSLAGQGIYYEQYF
NA TRBD1 15 TRBJ2-1 TRBV15 CATSGPRTGVNEQFF